This TCR beta chain was identified during a study of blood T cell repertoires in COVID-19 (dated by TCRdb to 2018 to 2020). For context, the study as a whole: Samples covering the acute and convalescent phases of COVID-19 were provided by collaborators in the United States, Italy and Spain. Subjects who had been exposed to COVID-19, were actively infected with it, or had recovered from it provided the deeply sampled blood TCRbeta repertoires that made up the dataset. The prospective study material was composed of cDNA or gDNA derived from T cells, B-cell-depleted T cells, or PBMCs. The repertoires were released in a freely available public database meant as a resource for research on the immune response to SARS-CoV-2. Nearly every sample came with metadata listing a de-identified subject ID, COVID-19 status, age in years and sex. The samples were drawn from the first 160 participants of the ongoing ImmuneRACE study and from roughly 1,300 subjects provided by 6 global collaborators. HLA class I and class II types, where available, came from metadata supplied by the sample provider rather than from assay-based typing. General findings and caveats noted by the study authors: The quantity of clinical and demographic metadata differed by source and by participant and was supplied without curation.

TCRbeta CDR3 regions were amplified from genomic DNA using the immunoSEQ Assay, a bias-controlled multiplex PCR. From the authors' description of their analysis: Within the assay, amplification of reference gene primers was used to estimate how many nucleated cells each sample contained. Sequence reads were collapsed and filtered to measure the absolute abundance of every unique TCRbeta CDR3 rearrangement. Productive Simpson clonality was computed per sample as the square root of Simpson's diversity index over productive rearrangements. This is the immuneACCESS table as TCRdb keeps it, with only in-frame sequences that have V and J called. A part of the clones is gone; compared with another copy, unresolved V genes explain less than half, and the rest is unexplained. V, J and clone size reflect that table, while D and trimming were determined from the DNA. This sample lists about 210,000 clones; approximately 91% were detected once. Jointly, the top ten make up approximately 0.69% of the sample.

The collaborating institutions used their own protocols to collect whole blood in K2EDTA tubes. For TCRbeta analysis, collaborators shipped samples in one of three forms: frozen whole blood, isolated PBMCs, or DNA extracted from either of those sample types. A note on this clone: What this receptor recognizes is not known. No much larger clone exists at a distance of one base, and base qualities are not known.

The receptor was isolated from a man aged 35 to 55 with acute or convalescent COVID-19. Sequencing was performed on peripheral blood.

The CDR3 protein is CASSSGLTSTDTQYF. The DNA sequence is TGTGCCAGCAGCTCCGGACTAACTAGCACAGATACGCAGTATTTT. The rearrangement joined TRBV5-5 to TRBJ2-3; matching of 6 bases hints at TRBD2 as the D gene. V is reduced by 3 bases and J by 0 bases, leaving a spacing of 11 bases between them. The germline V gene (reference sequence) specifies SGHKS as CDR1 and YYEKEE as CDR2. From its cysteine to its phenylalanine, the CDR3 spans 15 amino acids. This entry keeps only the CDR3 DNA: 45 bases, framed from base 1.